The 19 T cell receptor beta chains below were found in one sample sequenced in a study of blood T cell repertoires in COVID-19. Measured with immunoSEQ multiplex PCR; TCRdb has only the in-frame clones, and not every one. Among about 400,000 clones listed, 89% were seen once. Sequencing used peripheral blood. The receptors were sampled from a man in his forties or fifties with acute or convalescent COVID-19.

This rearrangement joins TRBV28 to TRBJ2-7; D may be TRBD1 (7 bases). CDR3 size: 14 residues. Germline CDR1 and CDR2: MDHEN and SYDVKM. Deletions cut 7 bases from V and 1 base from J, with 14 bases between. The CDR3 protein is CASITAGQSYEQYF. The CDR3 DNA reads as TGTGCCAGCATTACGGCGGGACAGTCCTACGAGCAGTACTTC. Based on the CDR3 plus reference TRBV28 and TRBJ2-7, the full variable domain is DVKVTQSSRYLVKRTGEKVFLECVQDMDHENMFWYRQDPGLGLRLIYFSYDVKMKEKGDIPEGYSVSREKKERFSLILESASTNQTSMYLCASITAGQSYEQYFGPGTRLTVT.

The chain joins TRBV5-4 to TRBJ2-5, with 7 bases identical to TRBD2. The junction had 10 bases not matched to a gene; V was cut back by 7 bases and J by 4 bases. The CDR3 is made up of 14 amino acids. CDR1 is SGHNT, CDR2 YYREEE, per germline (reference sequence). CDR3 residues: CASAVVGGGETQYF. The CDR3 DNA reads as TGTGCCAGCGCCGTAGTGGGGGGGGGAGAGACCCAGTACTTC.

This clone is a singleton in its sample. The chain is built from TRBV6-4 and TRBJ1-3; 9 bases align to TRBD1. V lost 5 bases to trimming and J lost 0 bases; unmatched junction nucleotides: 8. Germline CDR1 is MRHNA and CDR2 is SNTAGT. This CDR3 comprises 17 residues. The CDR3 bases are TGTGCCAGCAGTCCCCGGGACAGGGATGACTCTGGAAACACCATATATTTT. Translation: CASSPRDRDDSGNTIYF.

The V gene is TRBV7-2, the J gene TRBJ2-7, with a possible D match to TRBD1 (5 bases). Trimming removed 1 base from V and 4 bases from J, with 14 bases in between. This CDR3 comprises 15 residues. Germline V lookup: CDR1 SGHTA, CDR2 FQGNSA. CDR3 bases: TGTGCCAGCAGCTTAGTGGCAGGGTATCGGTACGAGCAGTACTTC. This encodes CASSLVAGYRYEQYF. Filled out from reference TRBV7-2 and TRBJ2-7, the complete variable domain reads GAGVSQSPSNKVTEKGKDVELRCDPISGHTALYWYRQSLGQGLEFLIYFQGNSAPDKSGLPSDRFSAERTGGSVSTLTIQRTQQEDSAVYLCASSLVAGYRYEQYFGPGTRLTVT.

This chain uses TRBV30 with TRBJ1-4; 9 positions match TRBD1. J was trimmed by 7 bases and V by 1 base; bases with no gene match: 10. The CDR3 consists of 16 residues. The germline V gene has CDR1 GTSNPN and CDR2 SVGIG (reference sequence). CDR3 nucleotide sequence: TGTGCCTGGAGTGGCCGAAAGACAGGGGGAGTTGAAAAACTGTTTTTT. This sequence encodes CAWSGRKTGGVEKLFF.

The chain links TRBV6-5 to TRBJ2-1; TRBD2 matches 7 bases. Germline CDR1 MNHEY, CDR2 SVGAGI. The trim removed 0 bases at V and 2 bases at J, leaving 1 base unmatched. The CDR3 length is 15 residues. This CDR3 is CASSYSAGAYNEQFF. CDR3 DNA: TGTGCCAGCAGTTACTCGGCGGGAGCCTACAATGAGCAGTTCTTC.

The V call is TRBV2, the J call TRBJ1-4, with D perhaps TRBD1 (6 bases). Trimming left V 8 bases short and J 8 bases short, with 18 bases between. The V gene's germline CDR1 is SNHLY and CDR2 FYNNEI. The CDR3 loop spans 14 amino acids. The CDR3 loop is CASRVGQNTEKLFF. DNA for the CDR3: TGTGCCAGCCGGGTCGGACAGAACACCGAAAAACTGTTTTTT.

CDR3 DNA sequence: TGTGCCAGTAGTATCCGCGTCGCAGGCCCGGTATTCACCGGGGAGCTGTTTTTT. Its translation: CASSIRVAGPVFTGELFF. V and J are TRBV19 and TRBJ2-2; D gene uncertain. The CDR3 consists of 18 residues. V lost 3 bases to trimming and J lost 4 bases, with 21 bases between them. Germline loops: CDR1 LNHDA, CDR2 SQIVND (reference sequence).

The rearrangement joins TRBV7-2 to TRBJ1-5; D is possibly TRBD1 (5 bases). CDR1 and CDR2 from the germline V gene are SGHTA and FQGNSA. V was shortened by 1 base and J by 5 bases, with 6 bases between the two germline ends. CDR3 length: 13 amino acids. The CDR3 DNA reads as TGTGCCAGCAGCTTAGGCAGGGATCAGCCCCAGCATTTT. Its translation: CASSLGRDQPQHF.

The chain has TRBV4-3 and TRBJ2-5; D is unresolved. This CDR3 is 13 amino acids long. Trimming took off 0 bases at V and 5 bases at J, with 7 bases between the two ends. Germline V lookup: CDR1 LGHNA, CDR2 YSLEER. CDR3 region: CASSQDLDETQYF. The DNA for the CDR3 is TGCGCCAGCAGCCAAGATCTAGATGAGACCCAGTACTTC.

Of note for this clone: The junction and the germline gene differ at one end; a read error may be behind it. The genes are TRBV4-1 and TRBJ1-1; D may be TRBD1 (6 bases). Germline lookup yields CDR1 MGHRA and CDR2 YSYEKL. This CDR3 is 18 amino acids long. The DNA for the CDR3 is TGCGCCAGCAGTCAAGGGAGGGGGGGCGGAAGTGAGAACACTGAAGCTTTCTTT. This codes for CASSQGRGGGSENTEAFF.

The J gene is TRBJ1-5, the V gene TRBV6-4, with D perhaps matching TRBD1 (6 bases). The CDR3 is 19 amino acids. The ends were cut back, 8 bases at V and 5 bases at J, with 31 bases in the middle. Germline CDR1 MRHNA, CDR2 SNTAGT. The DNA for the CDR3 is TGTGCCAGCCGCCTGGGGCCTTACCGACCAGGACAGTTGGATCAGCCCCAGCATTTT. It translates to CASRLGPYRPGQLDQPQHF.

This clone was picked up a small number of times. V and J are TRBV25-1 and TRBJ2-7, with 9 positions matching TRBD1. The junction had 5 bases not matched to a gene; V was cut back by 5 bases and J by 0 bases. CDR3 size: 15 residues. CDR1 is MGHDK and CDR2 is SYGVNS in the germline V gene. CDR3 nucleotide sequence: TGTGCCAGCAGTAGGGGACAGGGAGGCTCCTACGAGCAGTACTTC. This encodes CASSRGQGGSYEQYF.

The chain uses TRBV4-2 and TRBJ2-7; D is possibly TRBD2 (6 bases). This CDR3 contains 15 residues. V was cut by 2 bases and J by 0 bases, with 11 bases left in between. Germline loops: CDR1 LGHNA, CDR2 YNFKEQ. CDR3: CASSQSSDSSYEQYF. Here the CDR3 DNA reads TGTGCCAGCAGCCAATCTAGCGATAGCTCCTACGAGCAGTACTTC.

The rearrangement joins TRBV27 to TRBJ2-7; 10 bases agree with TRBD1. Losses at the gene ends were 10 bases for V and 2 bases for J; bases not matched to a gene: 8. The CDR3 has 14 amino acids. The germline V gene encodes CDR1 MNHEY and CDR2 SMNVEV (reference sequence). The CDR3 DNA reads TGTGCCACGTCAACCGGGACAGGGGCCTACGAGCAGTACTTC. It yields the protein CATSTGTGAYEQYF.

The chain uses TRBV28 and TRBJ1-1, with 8 bases matching TRBD1. The V and J ends lost 5 bases and 4 bases, in that order; junction bases with no gene match: 9. This CDR3 is built from 15 residues. Germline CDR1 reads MDHEN; CDR2 reads SYDVKM. In DNA, the CDR3 is TGTGCCAGCAGTCTAAGACAGGGGATCGCCACTGAAGCTTTCTTT. It codes for CASSLRQGIATEAFF.

This rearrangement joins TRBV7-8 to TRBJ2-1, with TRBD2 matching 9 bases. The CDR3 length is 16 residues. CDR1 SGHVS and CDR2 FQNEAQ come from the germline V gene. Trimming at V came to 1 base and at J to 7 bases, leaving 8 bases not matched to a gene. The CDR3 DNA follows: TGTGCCAGCAGCTTAGGTGGGACTAGCATTGTGAATGAGCAGTTCTTC. Translation gives CASSLGGTSIVNEQFF.

The gene calls are TRBV27 and TRBJ2-7; 9 nucleotides line up with TRBD2. Germline CDR1 and CDR2: MNHEY and SMNVEV (reference sequence). CDR3 length: 15 residues. The V gene end was trimmed by 1 base and the J gene end by 3 bases; junction bases not matched to a gene: 4. In DNA form, the CDR3 reads TGTGCCAGCAGTTTATTTCCTAGCGGGGACTACGAGCAGTACTTC. Protein: CASSLFPSGDYEQYF.

The V call is TRBV7-3, the J call TRBJ2-3; D not resolved. Trimming stripped 6 bases from V and 1 base from J, with 11 bases between. The CDR3 covers 14 residues. The germline CDR1 and CDR2 sequences are SGHTA and FQGTGA. The CDR3 reads CASSLDWGTDTQYF. CDR3 DNA: TGTGCCAGCAGTCTAGACTGGGGCACAGATACGCAGTATTTT.